This TCR beta chain was sequenced during a study of shared clonotypes between healthy human individuals. The V end lost 7 bases, the J end lost 2 bases, and 12 bases lay between the germline ends. This CDR3 contains 14 residues. Germline CDR1 and CDR2: SNHLY and FYNNEI. As handled by the study authors: ImmunoSEQ yielded junction-only sequences lacking quality scores, so filtering differed. Clones were sequenced by immunoSEQ multiplex PCR, and TCRdb holds only the in-frame ones, with some missing. The V and J calls and clone size come from that table; D and trimming were worked out from the DNA. This sample carries about 2.3 million clones, around 93% of them seen once, and the ten largest clones take approximately 0.4%. Concerning this clone itself: The antigen remains unidentified.

Points from the study as a whole: Tissues were not sampled, only blood, and their repertoires likely differ. Generally, estimated richness proved larger in naive subsets than it did in memory subsets.

The clonotype was recovered from a man between 18 and 35 years old in good health. Some clones in this sample may be carry-over from other donors' samples. The V and J genes are TRBV2 and TRBJ1-5; D perhaps matches TRBD1 (5 bases). Sample: naive CD4+ T cells from PBMCs. Regarding subset: CD45RA+ positively selected. CDR3 DNA sequence: TGTGCCAGCACCCAGGGAGTAGGCAATCAGCCCCAGCATTTT. Residues: CASTQGVGNQPQHF.